This TCR beta chain was found in a study of blood T cell repertoires in COVID-19. Study-level background: From the United States, Italy and Spain came samples of acute and convalescent COVID-19. T cells, B-cell-depleted T cells, or PBMCs provided the cDNA or gDNA that served as material.

Profiling relied on immunoSEQ multiplex PCR, and the TCRdb table lists in-frame clones only, not all of them. The sample lists roughly 360,000 clones; about four fifths were seen once. The study assigned cohorts using participant-reported clinical history. Two negative PCRs, clearance, or symptom resolution had been documented for recovered Cohort 3 donors. The germline V and J ends were trimmed by 7 bases and 2 bases, with 15 bases remaining between them. The germline gives CDR1 GTSNPN, CDR2 SVGIG (reference sequence). There are 13 residues in the CDR3. Specimen: PBMCs or T cells enriched from blood (not recorded which). The chain uses TRBV30 and TRBJ2-7; TRBD1 is a possible D gene (5 bases). This receptor was identified in a woman aged 45-65 years who had recovered from COVID-19. The CDR3 here is CAFQGSTPYEQYF. The DNA of the CDR3 is TGTGCCTTCCAGGGCTCTACGCCCTACGAGCAGTACTTC. The whole variable domain, filled in from reference TRBV30 and TRBJ2-7, reads SQTIHQWPATLVQPVGSPLSLECTVEGTSNPNLYWYRQAAGRGLQLLFYSVGIGQISSEVPQNLSASRPQDRQFILSSKKLLLSDSGFYLCAFQGSTPYEQYFGPGTRLTVT.